Listed below are T cell receptor beta chains from one sample, sequenced in a study of T cell responses to AZD1222 COVID-19 vaccine. Clones were sequenced by immunoSEQ multiplex PCR, and TCRdb holds only the in-frame ones, with some missing. The sample has 80,000 to 100,000 clones, roughly 86% seen once. The sample in question was peripheral blood, obtained 28 days after the second AZD1222 dose. The receptors stem from an adult who received the AZD1222 COVID-19 vaccine. CDR3s include the opening cysteine and the closing phenylalanine or tryptophan. D genes are given only for firm matches. Clone sizes are given selectively: once, few, many, or a class where the clone is expanded.

TRBD1 . TRBJ1-5 TRBV4-1 TGCGCCAGCAGCCTTCGTGGACAGGGTATAGGTCAGCCCCAGCATTTT CASSLRGQGIGQPQHF
TRBD1 . TRBJ2-2 TRBV18 TGTGCCAGCTCACCGGGACAGATCACCGGGGAGCTGTTTTTT CASSPGQITGELFF
TRBD1 . TRBJ2-3 TRBV10-1 TGCGCCAGCAGGGGACAGGGCGCAGATACGCAGTATTTT CASRGQGADTQYF
. . TRBJ1-2 TRBV7-2 TGTGCCAGCAGCCCAAGGCAGGGTGATGGCTACACCTTC CASSPRQGDGYTF
. . TRBJ1-6 TRBV6-5 TGTGCCAGCAGTTACAGCGGAGGGGCGGGGAATTCACCCCTCCACTTT CASSYSGGAGNSPLHF
TRBD2 . TRBJ2-7 TRBV6-5 TGTGCCAGCAGTTACCCCCTCGGCGGGAGTGTTTACGAGCAGTACTTC CASSYPLGGSVYEQYF
. few TRBJ2-7 TRBV6-5 TGTGCCAGCAGTTCACGGGCCCAGGGGCCGGGGTTAGAGCAGTACTTC CASSSRAQGPGLEQYF
. once TRBJ2-3 TRBV5-8 TGTGCCAGCAGGTGGCGGGGGCCCACAGATACGCAGTATTTT CASRWRGPTDTQYF
. once TRBJ2-1 TRBV19 TGTGCCAGTAGGGCGGGGACTCGGGATTCCAATGAGCAGTTCTTC CASRAGTRDSNEQFF
TRBD2 few TRBJ2-7 TRBV7-6 TGTGCCAGCAGCTCTCTCGCCGGGACTAGCGCAACCTACGAGCAGTACTTC CASSSLAGTSATYEQYF
. . TRBJ2-7 TRBV5-5 TGTGCCAGCAGCTTGGTACTCCCCTACGAGCAGTACTTC CASSLVLPYEQYF